These 27 T cell receptor beta chains originate from one sample sequenced in a study of naive and memory T cell subsets. No antigen has been identified for these receptors. The study, taken as a whole, reports: Naive repertoires, especially CD8, held a few larger clonotypes, possibly memory cells re-expressing CD45RA.

The beta constant-region primer was an equimolar mix of two oligonucleotides covering TRBC1 and TRBC2. Nested alpha and beta constant-region primers with the SP2 primer drove four PCR rounds on ligated cDNA. One entry per CDR3 protein results from TCRdb running MiXCR on the UMI-ligation and nested PCR reads. Altogether under 150,000 distinct CDR3 sequences are present, 15% to 25% being singletons, with the ten largest covering about 0.63%. The sample comprised naive CD8+ T cells from blood. These TCRs come from a human donor in good health.

The chain employs TRBV24-1 and TRBJ2-3; D is uncertain. Germline V CDR1 and CDR2: KGHDR, SFDVKD. V was pared by 3 bases and J by 0 bases, with 6 bases between. The CDR3 is made up of 14 amino acids. CDR3 sequence (DNA): TGTGCCACCAGTGATCCATACAGCACAGATACGCAGTATTTT. Protein sequence: CATSDPYSTDTQYF.

The chain has TRBV24-1 and TRBJ2-2, with 7 bases lining up with TRBD1. The CDR3 has 15 amino acids. CDR1 is KGHDR, CDR2 SFDVKD, per germline. The trim removed 4 bases at V and 3 bases at J, leaving 4 bases unmatched. CDR3 bases: TGTGCCACCAGTGACCCGGGACAGTACACCGGGGAGCTGTTTTTT. Its protein is CATSDPGQYTGELFF.

This clonotype occurred a few times. In DNA, the CDR3 is TGCGCCAGCAGCCAACTAACAGGGGCCCCATGGCATGGCTACACCTTC. Its protein is CASSQLTGAPWHGYTF. V is TRBV4-3 and J is TRBJ1-2; TRBD1 matches at 7 bases. Unmatched junction bases numbered 12, after V lost 2 bases and J lost 6 bases. This CDR3 comprises 16 residues. In germline, CDR1 is LGHNA, CDR2 YSLEER.

The V call is TRBV27, the J call TRBJ2-3, with 9 bases fitting TRBD1. Germline CDR1 and CDR2: MNHEY and SMNVEV (reference sequence). This CDR3 has 16 residues. The V and J ends lost 2 bases and 8 bases, in that order; junction bases with no gene match: 11. In nucleotides, the CDR3 is TGTGCCAGCAGTTTAGAGGGGACAGGGATAGGGCGTACGCAGTATTTT. Its translation: CASSLEGTGIGRTQYF.

As DNA, the CDR3 is TGCGCCAGCAGCCACGAGGAGGGATTTGGAGCAACTAATGAAAAACTGTTTTTT. Translation: CASSHEEGFGATNEKLFF. J is TRBJ1-4 and V is TRBV4-1; D not certain. The germline V gene encodes CDR1 MGHRA and CDR2 YSYEKL. The CDR3 loop spans 18 amino acids. V was trimmed by 3 bases and J by 0 bases, leaving 17 bases between them.

This chain connects TRBV29-1 to TRBJ2-1, with unresolved D. The germline V gene has CDR1 SQVTM and CDR2 ANQGSEA. Trimming removed 7 bases at V and 9 bases at J, with 10 bases between. The CDR3 loop spans 10 amino acids. The CDR3 DNA sequence: TGCAGCGGCAGATCAGTTGAGCAGTTCTTC. Protein: CSGRSVEQFF.

The chain uses TRBV5-1 and TRBJ2-7; 9 nucleotides align to TRBD1. V shed 0 bases, J shed 6 bases, and the junction held 7 bases outside the gene matches. The CDR3 length is 15 residues. CDR1 and CDR2 (germline): SGHRS, YFSETQ. The CDR3 DNA reads as TGCGCCAGCAGCTTGGGTCATGGGACAGGGAGCGAGCAGTACTTC. It specifies CASSLGHGTGSEQYF.

The chain has TRBV6-2 or TRBV6-3 and TRBJ2-7, with 7 bases fitting TRBD1. The CDR3 runs 15 residues. Germline V gene lookup returns CDR1 MNHEY and CDR2 SVGEGT. V lost 0 bases and J lost 1; bases outside the gene matches: 3. The CDR3 protein is CASSYSRDRSYEQYF. As DNA, the CDR3 is TGTGCCAGCAGTTACTCCAGGGACAGATCCTACGAGCAGTACTTC.

The table lists this clonotype with a few counts. The chain joins TRBV20-1 to TRBJ2-6; 12 bases fit TRBD1. This CDR3 region has 23 residues. Trimming removed 3 bases from V and 2 bases from J; junction bases left unmatched: 23. Germline V gives CDR1 DFQATT, CDR2 SNEGSKA (reference sequence). The CDR3 DNA follows: TGCAGTGCTAGGGAGATACAAGTCCCGGGACAGGGGGCGCTAGGTCCTGGGGCCAACGTCCTGACTTTC. Residues: CSAREIQVPGQGALGPGANVLTF.

There are a few counts of this clonotype. The chain recombines TRBV28 with TRBJ1-2; D remains unclear. The V end was cut by 6 bases, the J end by 0 bases, with 14 bases between. CDR1 is MDHEN and CDR2 is SYDVKM in the germline V gene. This CDR3 has 15 amino acids. CDR3 region: CASSARPGTNYGYTF. The DNA of the CDR3 is TGTGCCAGCAGCGCGCGTCCCGGTACTAACTATGGCTACACCTTC.

V usage is TRBV6-1 and J usage is TRBJ1-1, with TRBD1 as a possible D gene (6 bases). The CDR3 is made up of 14 amino acids. Germline CDR1 and CDR2: MNHNS and SASEGT. Trimming removed 6 bases at V and 6 bases at J, with 17 bases between. CDR3 coding DNA: TGTGCCAGCAGGGAGACAGGCCATACCTCTGAAGCTTTCTTT. This gives the protein CASRETGHTSEAFF.

The chain is built from TRBV4-1 and TRBJ2-5, with D unclear. Germline CDR1 is MGHRA and CDR2 is YSYEKL. CDR3 size: 13 residues. With 11 bases removed from V and 1 base from J, the gap between germline ends came to 14 bases. The CDR3, as DNA: TGCGCCGTGGCGGCGGAGTTCCAAGAGACCCAGTACTTC. It codes for CAVAAEFQETQYF.

This clonotype was observed a few times. The rearrangement joins TRBV4-3 to TRBJ2-5; tentatively, D is TRBD2 (6 bases). V shed 3 bases and J shed 3 bases, with 14 bases lying between them. Germline V CDR1 and CDR2: LGHNA, YSLEER. The CDR3 totals 15 residues. CDR3 amino acids: CASSHHTRREETQYF. The CDR3 DNA sequence: TGCGCCAGCAGCCACCATACTAGGAGGGAAGAGACCCAGTACTTC.

This clonotype was found a few times. J is TRBJ2-1 and V is TRBV4-3, with D tentatively TRBD2 (5 bases). This CDR3 comprises 14 residues. Germline values: CDR1 LGHNA, CDR2 YSLEER. The V end lost 3 bases, the J end lost 2 bases, and 8 bases lay between the germline ends. The CDR3 reads CASSQRGTYNEQFF. The CDR3 coding sequence is TGCGCCAGCAGCCAGAGAGGGACCTACAATGAGCAGTTCTTC.

The chain joins TRBV7-2 to TRBJ2-7, with D perhaps given as TRBD1 or TRBD2 (5 bases each). There are 14 residues in the CDR3. Per germline, CDR1 SGHTA and CDR2 FQGNSA. V lost 5 bases and J lost 0, with 11 bases in between. The CDR3 nucleotides read TGTGCCAGCAGCCCGGGACGAAACTCCTACGAGCAGTACTTC. As protein: CASSPGRNSYEQYF.

The V gene is TRBV12-3 or TRBV12-4, the J gene TRBJ2-1; maybe TRBD2 (5 bases). Trimming shortened V by 3 bases and J by 6 bases, and 9 bases separated the two germline ends. There are 13 residues in the CDR3. The CDR3 region is CASSFTRSNEQFF. The CDR3 DNA sequence: TGTGCCAGCAGTTTCACTAGGTCCAATGAGCAGTTCTTC.

The gene calls are TRBV28 and TRBJ1-1; 7 bases match TRBD1. Germline CDR1 MDHEN, CDR2 SYDVKM. V was clipped by 2 bases and J by 3 bases; unmatched bases: 0. The CDR3 is 13 residues long. The CDR3 sequence: CASSLQGDTEAFF. CDR3 in DNA: TGTGCCAGCAGTTTACAGGGGGACACTGAAGCTTTCTTT.

The sample holds a few counts of this clonotype. This chain uses TRBV5-6 with TRBJ1-3; possibly TRBD1 for D (6 bases). Germline loops: CDR1 SGHDT, CDR2 YYEEEE. The V gene lost 4 bases and the J gene lost 2 bases, with 13 bases spanning the gap. The CDR3 has 15 amino acids. Here the CDR3 DNA reads TGTGCCAGCAGCATATCACCAGGGGCTGGAAACACCATATATTTT. It specifies CASSISPGAGNTIYF.

The chain joins TRBV9 to TRBJ1-3, with D possibly being TRBD1 (5 bases). Trimming took 3 bases from V and 0 from J, leaving 10 bases between them. This CDR3 is 15 amino acids long. Germline CDR1 and CDR2: SGDLS and YYNGEE. CDR3 nucleotide sequence: TGTGCCAGCAGCGCCCGGGGGAACTCTGGAAACACCATATATTTT. Translated: CASSARGNSGNTIYF.

This clonotype was picked up a small number of times. The chain employs TRBV12-3 or TRBV12-4 and TRBJ2-1; 8 bases agree with TRBD2. The CDR3 sequence is 16 residues long. The V segment lost 1 base and the J segment 5 bases; nucleotides outside the gene matches: 7. The DNA for the CDR3 is TGTGCCAGCAGTTTAGTCGCGGGTAGCGGGGACAATGAGCAGTTCTTC. Its protein is CASSLVAGSGDNEQFF.

The J gene is TRBJ2-7, the V gene TRBV3-1; the D gene is possibly TRBD1 (6 bases). Germline CDR1 is LGHDT and CDR2 is YNNKEL (reference sequence). The CDR3 consists of 18 residues. V was shortened by 0 bases and J by 6 bases, with 24 bases between the two germline ends. Here the CDR3 DNA reads TGTGCCAGCAGCCAAGAAGGGGAAATACAGGGCCTGTACGGCGAGCAGTACTTC. It specifies CASSQEGEIQGLYGEQYF.

To note about this clonotype: Mismatch with germline at one junction end may stem from a read error. The chain is built from TRBV7-7 and TRBJ2-2, with no clear D. CDR3 size: 13 residues. Germline loops: CDR1 SSHAT, CDR2 FNYEAQ (reference sequence). This CDR3 reads CASSFGDTGELFF. CDR3 in DNA: TGTGCTAGCAGCTTTGGTGACACCGGGGAGCTGTTTTTT.

This chain links TRBV7-2 with TRBJ1-5; a possible D gene is TRBD1 (5 bases). Trimming took 1 base from V and 4 from J, leaving 5 bases between them. This CDR3 region has 13 residues. Germline V gives CDR1 SGHTA, CDR2 FQGNSA. Written as DNA, the CDR3 is TGTGCCAGCAGCTTAGGACAGAATCAGCCCCAGCATTTT. The encoded protein is CASSLGQNQPQHF.

V is TRBV6-5 and J is TRBJ2-7; D is perhaps TRBD1 (5 bases). Germline V lookup: CDR1 MNHEY, CDR2 SVGAGI. CDR3 length equals 15 residues. Trimming shortened V by 0 bases and J by 5 bases, and 14 bases separated the two germline ends. CDR3 in DNA: TGTGCCAGCAGTTACTCGCCAGGGTATGGTAACGAGCAGTACTTC. Translated, it gives CASSYSPGYGNEQYF.

This clonotype was seen only a few times. This rearrangement joins TRBV10-3 to TRBJ2-1; D not resolved. Germline CDR1 and CDR2: ENHRY and SYGVKD. V lost 4 bases and J 1 base, leaving 11 bases between the germline ends. There are 15 residues in the CDR3. The CDR3 DNA sequence: TGTGCCATCAGTGGAGCCAGTAAATCCTACAATGAGCAGTTCTTC. Its protein product is CAISGASKSYNEQFF.

This clonotype was detected only a few times. The chain carries TRBV12-3 or TRBV12-4 and TRBJ2-7; TRBD2 matches at 8 bases. The CDR3 runs to 14 residues. V shed 5 bases, J shed 3 bases, and the junction held 6 bases outside the gene matches. The CDR3, as DNA: TGTGCCAGCAGTGCAGATCTAGCGGGCTACGAGCAGTACTTC. It translates to CASSADLAGYEQYF.

This clonotype has more than one count but fewer than ten. The rearrangement joins TRBV5-1 to TRBJ1-1; D not certain. This CDR3 is built from 13 residues. With 3 bases removed from V and 1 base from J, the gap between germline ends came to 7 bases. Per the germline V gene, CDR1 is SGHRS and CDR2 is YFSETQ. The CDR3 loop reads CASSWPGNTEAFF. The CDR3 DNA reads TGCGCCAGCAGCTGGCCAGGGAACACTGAAGCTTTCTTT.